Listed below are T cell receptor beta chains from one sample, sequenced in a study of T cells expressing NK-cell markers. TCRdb re-called the 5' RACE reads and shows each CDR3 protein once, DNA omitted. Its clone listing holds roughly 150,000 distinct CDR3 sequences. The sequenced sample consisted of blood T cells: a sorted CD56 or NKG2C T cell subset, CD4+ or CD8+ T cells, or bulk PBMC T cells (not recorded which). These receptors were obtained from a woman between 18 and 70 years old in good health. Each CDR3 is given with its conserved first and last residue.

J gene: TRBJ2-3
V gene: TRBV24-1
CDR3 protein: CATSDPLSGSPDTQYF

J gene: TRBJ2-5
V gene: TRBV10-3
CDR3 protein: CAISPGQGHETQYF

J gene: TRBJ2-1
V gene: TRBV2
CDR3 protein: CASSSLAGARYNEQFF

J gene: TRBJ1-1
V gene: TRBV5-1
CDR3 protein: CASSNSQNTEAFF

J gene: TRBJ2-7
V gene: TRBV10-3
CDR3 protein: CAISESLGTGFYEQYF

J gene: TRBJ2-3
V gene: TRBV12-3/TRBV12-4
CDR3 protein: CASSLRGGDRDF

J gene: TRBJ2-7
V gene: TRBV7-3
CDR3 protein: CASSLETGTGSYEQYF

J gene: TRBJ2-7
V gene: TRBV10-3
CDR3 protein: CAISAGPGLAPRSSYEQYF

J gene: TRBJ2-1
V gene: TRBV6-1
CDR3 protein: CASSEPSGGGEQFF

J gene: TRBJ2-7
V gene: TRBV5-1
CDR3 protein: CASSLVGTGKWDEQYF

J gene: TRBJ1-3
V gene: TRBV5-1
CDR3 protein: CASSLGESSGNTIYF